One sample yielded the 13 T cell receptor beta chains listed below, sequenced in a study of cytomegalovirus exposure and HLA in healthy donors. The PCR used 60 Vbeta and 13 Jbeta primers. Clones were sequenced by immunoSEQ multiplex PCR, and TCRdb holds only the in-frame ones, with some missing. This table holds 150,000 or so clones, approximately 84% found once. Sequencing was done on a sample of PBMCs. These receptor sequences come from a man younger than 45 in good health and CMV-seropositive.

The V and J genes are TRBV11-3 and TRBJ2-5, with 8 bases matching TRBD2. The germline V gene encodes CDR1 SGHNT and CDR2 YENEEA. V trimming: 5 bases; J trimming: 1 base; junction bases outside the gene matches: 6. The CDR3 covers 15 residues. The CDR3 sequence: CASSAPGGAQETQYF. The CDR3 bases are TGTGCCAGCAGCGCCCCGGGGGGGGCCCAAGAGACCCAGTACTTC.

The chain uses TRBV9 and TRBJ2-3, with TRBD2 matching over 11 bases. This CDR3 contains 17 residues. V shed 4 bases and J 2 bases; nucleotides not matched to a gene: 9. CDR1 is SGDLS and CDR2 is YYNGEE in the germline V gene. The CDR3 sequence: CASSPKGLAGVTDTQYF. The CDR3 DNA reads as TGTGCCAGCAGCCCAAAAGGACTAGCGGGCGTCACAGATACGCAGTATTTT.

CDR3 sequence reads: CASSPGTGYYGYTF. CDR3 sequence (DNA): TGTGCCAGCAGTCCCGGGACAGGGTATTATGGCTACACCTTC. This chain uses TRBV6-6 with TRBJ1-2; 9 nucleotides line up with TRBD1. This CDR3 region has 14 residues. The germline V gene encodes CDR1 MNHNY and CDR2 SVGAGI (reference sequence). V trimming: 5 bases; J trimming: 5 bases; junction bases outside the gene matches: 6.

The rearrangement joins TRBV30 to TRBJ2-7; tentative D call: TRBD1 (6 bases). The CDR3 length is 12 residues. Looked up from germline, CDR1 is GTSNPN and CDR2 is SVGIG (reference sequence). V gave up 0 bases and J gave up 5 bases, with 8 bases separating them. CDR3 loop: CAWSVQGDEQYF. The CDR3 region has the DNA TGTGCCTGGAGTGTACAGGGCGACGAGCAGTACTTC.

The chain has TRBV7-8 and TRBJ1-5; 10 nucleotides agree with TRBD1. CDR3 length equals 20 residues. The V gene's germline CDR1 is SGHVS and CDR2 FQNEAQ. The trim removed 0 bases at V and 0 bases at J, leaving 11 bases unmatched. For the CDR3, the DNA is TGTGCCAGCAGCTTAGCGGGGGGACAGGGGATCGGTTATAGCAATCAGCCCCAGCATTTT. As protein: CASSLAGGQGIGYSNQPQHF. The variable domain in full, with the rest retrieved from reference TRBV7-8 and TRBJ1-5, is GAGVSQSPRYKVAKRGQDVALRCDPISGHVSLFWYQQALGQGPEFLTYFQNEAQLDKSGLPSDRFFAERPEGSVSTLKIQRTQQEDSAVYLCASSLAGGQGIGYSNQPQHFGDGTRLSIL.

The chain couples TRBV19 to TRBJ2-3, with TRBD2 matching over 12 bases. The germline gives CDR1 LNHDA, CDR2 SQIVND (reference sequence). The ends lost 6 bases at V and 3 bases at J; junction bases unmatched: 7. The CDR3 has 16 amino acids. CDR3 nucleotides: TGTGCCAGTAGCATGAGGACTAGCGGGATGACAGATACGCAGTATTTT. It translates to CASSMRTSGMTDTQYF.

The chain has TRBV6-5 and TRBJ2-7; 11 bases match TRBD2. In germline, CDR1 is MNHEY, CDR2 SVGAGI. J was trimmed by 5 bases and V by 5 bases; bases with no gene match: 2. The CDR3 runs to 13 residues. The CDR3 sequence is CASSPSGGNEQYF. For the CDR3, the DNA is TGTGCCAGCAGTCCTAGCGGGGGGAACGAGCAGTACTTC.

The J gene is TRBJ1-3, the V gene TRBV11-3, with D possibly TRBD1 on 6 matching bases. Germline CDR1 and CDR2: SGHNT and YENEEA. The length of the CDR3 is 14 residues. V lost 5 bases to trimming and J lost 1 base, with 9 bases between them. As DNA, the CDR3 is TGTGCCAGCAGCCCGGGACAATCTGGAAACACCATATATTTT. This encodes CASSPGQSGNTIYF.

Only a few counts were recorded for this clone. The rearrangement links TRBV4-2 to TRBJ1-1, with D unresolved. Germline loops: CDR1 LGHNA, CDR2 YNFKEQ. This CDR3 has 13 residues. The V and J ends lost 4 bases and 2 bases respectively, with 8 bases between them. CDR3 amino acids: CASSRPGNTEAFF. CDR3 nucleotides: TGTGCCAGCAGCCGACCAGGAAACACTGAAGCTTTCTTT.

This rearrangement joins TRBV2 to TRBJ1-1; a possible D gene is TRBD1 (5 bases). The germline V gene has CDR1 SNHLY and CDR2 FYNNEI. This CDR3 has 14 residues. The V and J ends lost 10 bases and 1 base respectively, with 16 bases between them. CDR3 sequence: CATQQPRENTEAFF. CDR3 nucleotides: TGTGCCACCCAACAACCCAGGGAGAACACTGAAGCTTTCTTT.

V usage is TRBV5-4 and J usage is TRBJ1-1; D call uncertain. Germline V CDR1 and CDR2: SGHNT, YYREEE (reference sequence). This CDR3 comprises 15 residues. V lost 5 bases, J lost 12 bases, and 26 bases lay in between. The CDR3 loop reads CASRPPGRADGNTFF. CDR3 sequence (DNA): TGTGCCAGCAGGCCCCCGGGGAGGGCAGACGGCAACACTTTCTTT.

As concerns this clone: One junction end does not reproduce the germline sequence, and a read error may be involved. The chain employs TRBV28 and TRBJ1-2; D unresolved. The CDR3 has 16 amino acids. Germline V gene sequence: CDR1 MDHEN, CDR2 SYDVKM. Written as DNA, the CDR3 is TGTGCCAGCAGTTTTTTGCCGGGCAGTTTCGACTATGGCTACGCCTTC. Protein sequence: CASSFLPGSFDYGYAF.

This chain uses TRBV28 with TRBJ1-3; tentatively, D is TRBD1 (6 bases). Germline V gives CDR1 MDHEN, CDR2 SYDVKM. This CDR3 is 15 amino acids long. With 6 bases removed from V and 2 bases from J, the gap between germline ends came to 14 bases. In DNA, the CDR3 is TGTGCCAGCAGGCCTACAGGGTCCCCTGGAAACACCATATATTTT. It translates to CASRPTGSPGNTIYF.